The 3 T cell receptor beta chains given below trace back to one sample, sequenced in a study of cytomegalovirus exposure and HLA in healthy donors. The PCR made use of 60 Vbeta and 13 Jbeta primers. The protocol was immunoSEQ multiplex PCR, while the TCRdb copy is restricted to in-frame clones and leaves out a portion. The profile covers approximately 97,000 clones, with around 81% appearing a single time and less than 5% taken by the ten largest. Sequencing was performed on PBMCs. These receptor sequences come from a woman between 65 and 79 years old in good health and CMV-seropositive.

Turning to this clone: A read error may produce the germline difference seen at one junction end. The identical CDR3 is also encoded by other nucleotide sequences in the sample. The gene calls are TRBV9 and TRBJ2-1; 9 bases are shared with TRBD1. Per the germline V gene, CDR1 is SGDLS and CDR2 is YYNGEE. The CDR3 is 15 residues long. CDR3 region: CASSVRDRDHNEQFF. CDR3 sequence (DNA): TGTGCCAGCAGCGTAAGGGACAGGGACCACAACGAGCAGTTCTTC.

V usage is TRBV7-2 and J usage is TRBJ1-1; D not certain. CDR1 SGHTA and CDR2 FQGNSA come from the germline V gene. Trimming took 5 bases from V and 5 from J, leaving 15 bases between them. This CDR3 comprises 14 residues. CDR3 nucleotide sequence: TGTGCCAGCAGCCCATCCATGCGGGGAACTGAAGCTTTCTTT. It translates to CASSPSMRGTEAFF.

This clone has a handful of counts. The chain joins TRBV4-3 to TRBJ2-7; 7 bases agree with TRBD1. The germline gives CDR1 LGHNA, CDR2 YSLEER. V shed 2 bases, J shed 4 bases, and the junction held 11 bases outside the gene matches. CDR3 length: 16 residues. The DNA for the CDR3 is TGCGCCAGCAGCCAATATCCGGGACAGCTGGCTTACGAGCAGTACTTC. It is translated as CASSQYPGQLAYEQYF.